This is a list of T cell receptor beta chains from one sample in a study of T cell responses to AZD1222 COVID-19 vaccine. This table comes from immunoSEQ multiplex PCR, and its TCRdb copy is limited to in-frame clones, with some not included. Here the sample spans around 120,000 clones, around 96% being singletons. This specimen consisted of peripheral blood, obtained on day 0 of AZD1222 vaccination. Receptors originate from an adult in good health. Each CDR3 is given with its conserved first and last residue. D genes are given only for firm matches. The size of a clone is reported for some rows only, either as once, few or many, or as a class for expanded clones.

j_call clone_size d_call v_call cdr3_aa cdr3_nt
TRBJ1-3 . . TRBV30 CAWNRQLRDTIYF TGTGCCTGGAATCGACAGCTTAGAGACACCATATATTTT
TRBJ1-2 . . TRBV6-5 CASSYGGPTNYGYTF TGTGCCAGCAGTTACGGGGGGCCGACTAACTATGGCTACACCTTC
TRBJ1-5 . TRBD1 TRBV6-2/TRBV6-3 CASSLDRAPNQPQHF TGTGCCAGCAGCCTCGACAGGGCCCCCAATCAGCCCCAGCATTTT
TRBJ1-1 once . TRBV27 CASSSGNTEAFF TGTGCCAGCAGTTCGGGGAACACTGAAGCTTTCTTT
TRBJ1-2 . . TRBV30 CAWTRRNGGGYTF TGTGCCTGGACCCGCCGCAATGGGGGTGGCTACACCTTC
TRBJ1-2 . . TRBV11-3 CASSARRGGYTF TGTGCCAGCAGCGCCCGCAGGGGTGGCTACACCTTC
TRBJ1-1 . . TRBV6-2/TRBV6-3 CASSWGRGTEAFF TGTGCCAGCAGTTGGGGGAGGGGAACTGAAGCTTTCTTT
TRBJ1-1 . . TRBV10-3 CAISVGGDPMNTEAFF TGTGCCATCAGTGTGGGCGGTGATCCGATGAACACTGAAGCTTTCTTT
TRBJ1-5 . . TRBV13 CASSLGGTNSNQPQHF TGTGCCAGCAGCTTAGGCGGGACAAATAGCAATCAGCCCCAGCATTTT
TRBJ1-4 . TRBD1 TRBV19 CASSPQGASEKLFF TGTGCCAGTAGTCCACAGGGGGCCTCTGAAAAACTGTTTTTT
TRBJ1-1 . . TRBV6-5 CATTWRNTEAFF TGTGCCACTACGTGGAGGAACACTGAAGCTTTCTTT
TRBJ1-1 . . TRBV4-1 CASSLERQAPTRNTEAFF TGCGCCAGCAGCCTGGAACGACAGGCCCCCACGAGAAACACTGAAGCTTTCTTT
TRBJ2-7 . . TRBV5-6 CASSSGIGAYEQYF TGTGCCAGCAGCTCCGGGATCGGCGCCTACGAGCAGTACTTC
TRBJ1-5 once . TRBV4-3 CASSYDGGYYQPQHF TGCGCCAGCAGCTATGACGGGGGTTATTATCAGCCCCAGCATTTT
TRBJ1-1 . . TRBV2 CASSRDDPEAFF TGTGCCAGCAGTCGGGACGATCCGGAAGCTTTCTTT
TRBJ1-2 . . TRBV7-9 CASSLGDGDTYGYTF TGTGCCAGCAGCCTAGGAGACGGTGACACCTATGGCTACACCTTC
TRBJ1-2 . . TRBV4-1 CASSQDVLFRGYTF TGCGCCAGCAGCCAAGACGTTCTATTCCGGGGGTACACCTTC
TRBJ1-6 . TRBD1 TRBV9 CASSGGQGKDSPLHF TGTGCCAGCAGTGGTGGACAGGGTAAGGATTCACCCCTCCACTTT
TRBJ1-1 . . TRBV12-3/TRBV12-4 CASDRALTPEAFF TGTGCCAGCGATAGGGCGTTGACCCCTGAAGCTTTCTTT
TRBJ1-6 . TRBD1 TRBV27 CASSLSGKGASPLHF TGTGCCAGCAGTTTATCAGGAAAGGGGGCTTCACCCCTCCACTTT
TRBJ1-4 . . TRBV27 CASSLSGVNEKLFF TGTGCCAGCAGTTTATCGGGCGTTAATGAAAAACTGTTTTTT
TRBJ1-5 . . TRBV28 CASSNPGVGVNQPQHF TGTGCCAGCAGTAATCCTGGGGTTGGGGTCAATCAGCCCCAGCATTTT
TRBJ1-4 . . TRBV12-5 CASGFSGDNEKLFF TGTGCTAGTGGTTTTTCAGGGGATAATGAAAAACTGTTTTTT
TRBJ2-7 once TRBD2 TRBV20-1 CSASKLAADSYEQYF TGCAGTGCTAGTAAACTAGCGGCAGACTCCTACGAGCAGTACTTC
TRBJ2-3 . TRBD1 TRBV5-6 CASSADRGVSDTQYF TGTGCCAGCAGCGCGGACAGGGGTGTTTCAGATACGCAGTATTTT